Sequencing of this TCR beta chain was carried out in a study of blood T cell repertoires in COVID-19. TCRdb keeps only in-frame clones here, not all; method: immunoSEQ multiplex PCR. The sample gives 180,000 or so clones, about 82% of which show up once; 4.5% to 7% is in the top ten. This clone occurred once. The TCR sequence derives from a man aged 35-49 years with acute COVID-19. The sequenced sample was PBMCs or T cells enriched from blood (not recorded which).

CDR3 bases: TGTGCCAGCACCACGAGGCTAGAGCAGTACTTC. This encodes CASTTRLEQYF. This chain joins TRBV21-1 and TRBJ2-7; TRBD2 was called by the table and not checked on the DNA. TRBV21-1 is described as a pseudogene. This CDR3 is 11 amino acids long.